The 27 T cell receptor beta chains below all came from one sample that was sequenced in a study of T cell repertoires in cytomegalovirus infection. Their specific antigens are unknown. TCRdb independently ran MiXCR on the reads; one entry per CDR3 protein. This table holds about 480,000 distinct CDR3 sequences, 33% found once. The input for sequencing was cultured PBMCs, taken from culture after CMV antigen stimulation. These receptors were collected from a human donor in good health (CMV status not recorded). Some clones in this sample may be carry-over from other donors' samples.

This clonotype has more than one count but fewer than ten. The genes are TRBV7-6 and TRBJ2-7; D ambiguous. Germline V gene sequence: CDR1 SGHVS, CDR2 FNYEAQ. Trimming removed 0 bases from V and 3 bases from J, with 6 bases in between. This CDR3 is built from 13 residues. The CDR3 is CASSLAEYYEQYF. The CDR3 nucleotides are TGTGCCAGCAGCTTAGCGGAGTACTACGAGCAGTACTTC. The full variable domain, its missing parts supplied by reference TRBV7-6 and TRBJ2-7, is GAGVSQSPRYKVTKRGQDVALRCDPISGHVSLYWYRQALGQGPEFLTYFNYEAQQDKSGLPNDRFSAERPEGSISTLTIQRTEQRDSAMYRCASSLAEYYEQYFGPGTRLTVT.

This clonotype was recorded once. V is TRBV19 and J is TRBJ2-1; D perhaps matches TRBD2 (5 bases). Trimming cost V 4 bases and J 10 bases, with 20 bases left between them. CDR3 length: 15 residues. CDR1 and CDR2 (germline): LNHDA, SQIVND (reference sequence). DNA of the CDR3: TGTGCCAGTAGTACATTAGCCGGGGAGACACGGGAGCAGTTCTTC. Its translation is CASSTLAGETREQFF.

This sequence joins TRBV4-1 and TRBJ1-1; possibly TRBD1 for D (5 bases). Germline V gene lookup returns CDR1 MGHRA and CDR2 YSYEKL. The CDR3 sequence is 16 residues long. Trimming took 0 bases from V and 1 from J, leaving 12 bases between them. The CDR3 sequence is CASSQDWRGQNTEAFF. In DNA form, the CDR3 reads TGCGCCAGCAGCCAAGATTGGAGAGGACAGAACACTGAAGCTTTCTTT.

This chain uses TRBV15 with TRBJ2-1; the D is unclear. V lost 0 bases to trimming and J lost 5 bases, with 17 bases between them. This CDR3 spans 17 amino acids. The germline gives CDR1 LNHNV, CDR2 YYDKDF (reference sequence). CDR3 amino acids: CATSRDRISGWDNEQFF. CDR3 in DNA: TGTGCCACCAGCAGAGATCGGATTAGTGGTTGGGACAATGAGCAGTTCTTC.

Only a few counts were recorded for this clonotype. The J gene is TRBJ2-1, the V gene TRBV15; D ambiguous. The CDR3 sequence is 14 residues long. Per germline, CDR1 LNHNV and CDR2 YYDKDF (reference sequence). The V end lost 3 bases, the J end lost 1 base, and 7 bases lay between the germline ends. The CDR3 region is CATSSLTSYNEQFF. The CDR3 DNA reads TGTGCCACCAGCAGTCTAACTTCCTACAATGAGCAGTTCTTC.

The chain recombines TRBV27 with TRBJ2-7; 9 bases line up with TRBD2. Germline CDR1 MNHEY, CDR2 SMNVEV (reference sequence). This CDR3 has 15 amino acids. V shed 7 bases, J shed 4 bases, and the junction held 11 bases outside the gene matches. CDR3 in DNA: TGTGCCAGCAATCTTATAGCGGGAGCCCAATACGAGCAGTACTTC. This codes for CASNLIAGAQYEQYF.

The chain is built from TRBV19 and TRBJ2-6; D not resolved. The CDR3 is 13 amino acids. V lost 4 bases and J lost 10, with 11 bases in between. Germline lookup yields CDR1 LNHDA and CDR2 SQIVND (reference sequence). The CDR3 here is CASSNGLNNVLTF. Written as DNA, the CDR3 is TGTGCCAGTAGTAACGGGCTCAATAACGTCCTGACTTTC.

The chain links TRBV7-8 to TRBJ1-3; no firm D call. The germline gives CDR1 SGHVS, CDR2 FQNEAQ. V was pared by 5 bases and J by 2 bases, with 10 bases between. The CDR3 has 14 amino acids. Here the CDR3 DNA reads TGTGCCAGCAGCGTTAGAGGGACTGGAAACACCATATATTTT. Translated: CASSVRGTGNTIYF.

Only a few counts were recorded for this clonotype. The chain joins TRBV9 to TRBJ1-2; D unresolved. This CDR3 comprises 14 residues. Germline V lookup: CDR1 SGDLS, CDR2 YYNGEE. Deletions cut 3 bases from V and 8 bases from J, with 17 bases between. The CDR3 loop is CASSARRQKVGYTF. The CDR3 DNA sequence: TGTGCCAGCAGCGCCCGTCGGCAGAAGGTGGGCTACACCTTC.

The chain joins TRBV5-1 to TRBJ2-3; tentative D call: TRBD1 (6 bases). V was pared by 3 bases and J by 10 bases, with 18 bases between. CDR1 SGHRS and CDR2 YFSETQ come from the germline V gene. The CDR3 length is 14 residues. The CDR3 sequence: CASSSRTASGAQYF. The DNA of the CDR3 is TGCGCCAGCAGCTCCCGGACAGCCTCAGGTGCGCAGTATTTT.

A few counts support this clonotype. The chain uses TRBV5-1 and TRBJ2-1, with 9 bases matching TRBD2. Losses at the gene ends were 0 bases for V and 7 bases for J; bases not matched to a gene: 5. The CDR3 has 15 residues. CDR1 and CDR2 (germline): SGHRS, YFSETQ. CDR3 loop: CASSLVSGSANEQFF. The CDR3 coding sequence is TGCGCCAGCAGCTTGGTTAGCGGGAGCGCGAATGAGCAGTTCTTC.

The rearrangement joins TRBV7-2 to TRBJ2-1, with TRBD2 matching 8 bases. The germline V gene encodes CDR1 SGHTA and CDR2 FQGNSA. V shed 0 bases, J shed 7 bases, and the junction held 2 bases outside the gene matches. The CDR3 has 14 residues. The CDR3 protein is CASSLAPSGNEQFF. The DNA for the CDR3 is TGTGCCAGCAGCTTAGCACCTAGCGGGAATGAGCAGTTCTTC.

Only a few counts were recorded for this clonotype. This chain uses TRBV19 with TRBJ1-1; D is undetermined. Germline V gene sequence: CDR1 LNHDA, CDR2 SQIVND (reference sequence). Deletions cut 0 bases from V and 9 bases from J, with 17 bases between. This CDR3 has 15 amino acids. The CDR3 region has the DNA TGTGCCAGTAGTATAGATGAAGGGTTTGCTTCTCAAGCTTTCTTT. It is translated as CASSIDEGFASQAFF.

This clonotype was counted many times. The chain employs TRBV7-9 and TRBJ2-2, with D possibly TRBD2 on 5 matching bases. The germline V gene encodes CDR1 SEHNR and CDR2 FQNEAQ (reference sequence). The V end was cut by 2 bases, the J end by 1 base, with 8 bases between. CDR3 length equals 15 residues. CDR3 amino acids: CASSLRRGNTGELFF. CDR3 DNA: TGTGCCAGCAGCTTAAGACGGGGGAACACCGGGGAGCTGTTTTTT.

This clonotype was picked up a small number of times. V is TRBV7-9 and J is TRBJ2-7; 11 nucleotides match TRBD2. The ends lost 5 bases at V and 5 bases at J; junction bases unmatched: 20. CDR3 length: 19 amino acids. Germline lookup yields CDR1 SEHNR and CDR2 FQNEAQ (reference sequence). The CDR3 nucleotides read TGTGCCAGCAGCGTCACCGACAGGGATGGACTAGCGGGCGGGAACGAGCAGTACTTC. This gives the protein CASSVTDRDGLAGGNEQYF.

The table lists this clonotype with a few counts. The chain has TRBV7-2 and TRBJ1-5; D is unresolved. This CDR3 is 15 amino acids long. V lost 1 base and J 9 bases, leaving 16 bases between the germline ends. CDR1 and CDR2 from the germline V gene are SGHTA and FQGNSA. The CDR3 region has the DNA TGTGCCAGCAGCTTAGGTGGTCAGGCCGCGGGGCCCCAGCATTTT. It encodes CASSLGGQAAGPQHF. Together with reference TRBV7-2 and TRBJ1-5, the CDR3 gives the full variable domain: GAGVSQSPSNKVTEKGKDVELRCDPISGHTALYWYRQSLGQGLEFLIYFQGNSAPDKSGLPSDRFSAERTGGSVSTLTIQRTQQEDSAVYLCASSLGGQAAGPQHFGDGTRLSIL.

The chain links TRBV6-6 to TRBJ2-7; D remains unclear. CDR1 is MNHNY and CDR2 is SVGAGI in the germline V gene (reference sequence). Trimming left V 2 bases short and J 6 bases short, with 11 bases between. The CDR3 is 13 residues long. For the CDR3, the DNA is TGTGCCAGCAGTTACAAGGGCAGAGCCGAGCAGTACGTC. The encoded protein is CASSYKGRAEQYV.

This clonotype was counted between two and nine times. The rearrangement uses TRBV12-3 or TRBV12-4 and TRBJ1-2; a weak D match, TRBD1 (6 bases). The CDR3 consists of 13 residues. Between the trimmed V and J ends, which lost 6 bases and 8 bases, there was a span of 16 bases. The CDR3 region is CASSLGGAGGYTF. CDR3 coding DNA: TGTGCCAGCAGCCTCGGGGGGGCAGGAGGCTACACCTTC.

The chain combines TRBV15 with TRBJ2-3, with TRBD2 identical over 7 bases. Germline V gene data show CDR1 as LNHNV and CDR2 as YYDKDF (reference sequence). Trimming cost V 1 base and J 0 bases; bases outside gene matches: 4. This CDR3 spans 16 amino acids. The CDR3 DNA reads TGTGCCACCAGCAGAGGGGAGGGCGGGAGCACAGATACGCAGTATTTT. Its translation is CATSRGEGGSTDTQYF.

This chain uses TRBV7-2 with TRBJ2-7, with D perhaps matching TRBD2 (5 bases). The CDR3 runs to 14 residues. V was pared by 1 base and J by 3 bases, with 10 bases between. Looked up from germline, CDR1 is SGHTA and CDR2 is FQGNSA. CDR3 in amino acids: CASSLGSGVYEQYF. CDR3 bases: TGTGCCAGCAGCTTAGGGTCCGGGGTCTACGAGCAGTACTTC.

This clonotype showed up just once. The chain is built from TRBV18 and TRBJ2-5; the match to TRBD1 covers 7 bases. The trim removed 3 bases at V and 2 bases at J, leaving 6 bases unmatched. Germline V gives CDR1 KGHSH, CDR2 LQKENI. CDR3 size: 15 residues. This CDR3 reads CASSPLGQSQETQYF. The DNA of the CDR3 is TGTGCCAGCTCACCTTTGGGACAGTCTCAAGAGACCCAGTACTTC.

The J gene is TRBJ2-1, the V gene TRBV6-5; 7 bases line up with TRBD2. This CDR3 has 14 amino acids. CDR1 and CDR2 (germline): MNHEY, SVGAGI. Trimming at V came to 5 bases and at J to 3 bases, leaving 4 bases not matched to a gene. This chain's CDR3 is CASSRTSFYNEQFF. The CDR3 coding sequence is TGTGCCAGCAGTCGGACTAGTTTCTACAATGAGCAGTTCTTC.

This clonotype showed up just a few times. V usage is TRBV28 and J usage is TRBJ2-3, with D perhaps matching TRBD1 (6 bases). V lost 6 bases to trimming and J lost 2 bases, with 12 bases between them. In germline, CDR1 is MDHEN, CDR2 SYDVKM. The CDR3 consists of 14 residues. The CDR3 protein is CASSVGQITDTQYF. For the CDR3, the DNA is TGTGCCAGCAGCGTGGGACAAATCACAGATACGCAGTATTTT.

This clonotype was seen only once. The V call is TRBV19, the J call TRBJ1-5; the match to TRBD1 covers 8 bases. This CDR3 spans 17 amino acids. J gave up 4 bases and V 5 bases, and 13 bases lay outside the gene matches. Germline V gene data show CDR1 as LNHDA and CDR2 as SQIVND (reference sequence). The CDR3 nucleotides read TGTGCCAGTAGTCTCGGACAGGGATGGCGACAAAATCAGCCCCAGCATTTT. Protein product: CASSLGQGWRQNQPQHF.

This clonotype was observed a few times. This rearrangement joins TRBV7-9 to TRBJ1-2; D gene uncertain. This CDR3 has 15 amino acids. Trimming left V 3 bases short and J 4 bases short, with 15 bases between. Germline CDR1 SEHNR, CDR2 FQNEAQ (reference sequence). Here the CDR3 reads CASSFFRAGLYGYTF. For the CDR3, the DNA is TGTGCCAGCAGCTTTTTCCGGGCAGGACTCTATGGCTACACCTTC.

This clonotype appeared a few times. The chain carries TRBV6-1 and TRBJ2-2; 7 bases are a match to TRBD1. CDR3 length: 18 amino acids. Per the germline V gene, CDR1 is MNHNS and CDR2 is SASEGT. With 6 bases clipped from V and 0 bases from J, the junction kept 13 bases outside the gene matches. CDR3 loop: CASSYRGHGFANTGELFF. CDR3 coding DNA: TGTGCCAGCAGCTATAGGGGGCACGGTTTCGCGAACACCGGGGAGCTGTTTTTT.

V gene TRBV12-3 or TRBV12-4 combines with J gene TRBJ1-1, with D hard to call. The CDR3 sequence is 17 residues long. Trimming stripped 7 bases from V and 0 bases from J, with 21 bases between. As DNA, the CDR3 is TGTGCCAGCAACCCAGTGGGCGGCAGCCGAATGAACACTGAAGCTTTCTTT. This translates into CASNPVGGSRMNTEAFF.